A single sample gave rise to the 14 T cell receptor beta chains below, sequenced in a study of CD8 T cells in ankylosing spondylitis. Using its own MiXCR run on the 5' RACE reads, TCRdb lists one record per CDR3 protein. The sample contains just over 350,000 distinct CDR3 sequences, 20% to 25% of which appear only once. The sequenced sample consisted of blood, either unsorted or a sorted T cell fraction (not recorded which). Source of these receptors: a male donor with ankylosing spondylitis or in good health (not recorded which).

In its sample, this clonotype was seen a few times. The chain joins TRBV11-2 to TRBJ2-7; no clear D. V was shortened by 1 base and J by 2 bases, with 12 bases between the two germline ends. CDR1 SGHAT and CDR2 FQNNGV come from the germline V gene. The CDR3 sequence is 15 residues long. For the CDR3, the DNA is TGTGCCAGCAGCTTAGGGCGTGGCAGCGCCTACGAGCAGTACTTC. It specifies CASSLGRGSAYEQYF. The full variable domain, completed using reference TRBV11-2 and TRBJ2-7, is EAGVAQSPRYKIIEKRQSVAFWCNPISGHATLYWYQQILGQGPKLLIQFQNNGVVDDSQLPKDRFSAERLKGVDSTLKIQPAKLEDSAVYLCASSLGRGSAYEQYFGPGTRLTVT.

This clonotype was detected a few times. The V call is TRBV7-3, the J call TRBJ2-1; D is unresolved. V was trimmed by 0 bases and J by 10 bases, leaving 10 bases between them. Germline CDR1 reads SGHTA; CDR2 reads FQGTGA. The length of the CDR3 is 13 residues. The CDR3 is CASSLTHRQEQFF. The CDR3, as DNA: TGTGCCAGCAGCTTAACCCACCGACAAGAGCAGTTCTTC.

This clonotype came up a few times. J is TRBJ2-7 and V is TRBV3-1; D unresolved. Germline V CDR1 and CDR2: LGHDT, YNNKEL (reference sequence). The CDR3 covers 13 residues. Trimming cost V 2 bases and J 0 bases, with 5 bases left between them. The chain's CDR3 is CASSQYDSYEQYF. DNA for the CDR3: TGTGCCAGCAGCCAATATGACTCCTACGAGCAGTACTTC.

This chain connects TRBV6-1 to TRBJ1-5; D gene ambiguous. Germline V CDR1 and CDR2: MNHNS, SASEGT. V lost 1 base to trimming and J lost 2 bases, with 6 bases between them. The CDR3 has 14 residues. The DNA of the CDR3 is TGTGCCAGCAGTGAAGTACAGCGCAATCAGCCCCAGCATTTT. Its translation: CASSEVQRNQPQHF.

This clonotype was seen more than once but under ten times. This chain connects TRBV10-2 to TRBJ2-3; no clear D gene. The V end was cut by 0 bases, the J end by 4 bases, with 8 bases between. The germline gives CDR1 WSHSY, CDR2 SAAADI. The CDR3 sequence is 14 residues long. The CDR3: CASSESSRPDTQYF. In nucleotides, the CDR3 is TGCGCCAGCAGTGAGTCTTCTCGGCCAGATACGCAGTATTTT.

There are a few counts of this clonotype. The rearrangement links TRBV5-1 to TRBJ2-7; 15 nucleotides line up with TRBD2. Germline V gene lookup returns CDR1 SGHRS and CDR2 YFSETQ. The CDR3 consists of 15 residues. J lost 3 bases, V lost 3 bases, and 1 base had no gene match. The CDR3 region is CASSWTSGGGYEQYF. As DNA, the CDR3 is TGCGCCAGCAGCTGGACTAGCGGGGGGGGCTACGAGCAGTACTTC.

This clonotype came up a few times. CDR3 sequence reads: CASSSLDPETPDTQYF. CDR3 sequence (DNA): TGTGCCAGCAGCTCTCTGGACCCCGAAACACCAGATACGCAGTATTTT. The chain combines TRBV7-9 with TRBJ2-3; no definite D call. Germline CDR1 SEHNR, CDR2 FQNEAQ (reference sequence). Deletions cut 4 bases from V and 4 bases from J, with 18 bases between. The CDR3 loop spans 16 amino acids. Variable domain in full (rest from reference TRBV7-9 and TRBJ2-3): DTGVSQNPRHKITKRGQNVTFRCDPISEHNRLYWYRQTLGQGPEFLTYFQNEAQLEKSRLLSDRFSAERPKGSFSTLEIQRTEQGDSAMYLCASSSLDPETPDTQYFGPGTRLTVL.

The chain links TRBV6-2 or TRBV6-3 to TRBJ2-3, with TRBD1 as a possible D gene (5 bases). The CDR3 runs to 16 residues. V was clipped by 7 bases and J by 1 base, with 18 bases between them. Germline loops: CDR1 MNHEY, CDR2 SVGEGT. As DNA, the CDR3 is TGTGCCAGCAACCTACGGGCAGGGATGGGCACAGATACGCAGTATTTT. Translating gives CASNLRAGMGTDTQYF.

This clonotype was counted only a few times. The chain employs TRBV12-3 or TRBV12-4 and TRBJ2-1, with a weak D call TRBD2 (6 bases). CDR3 length: 14 residues. Trimming stripped 7 bases from V and 7 bases from J, with 17 bases between. Here the CDR3 DNA reads TGTGCCAGCAATCCAACCGGAGGGTATAATGAGCAGTTCTTC. Its translation is CASNPTGGYNEQFF.

J is TRBJ2-1 and V is TRBV9; possible D gene TRBD1, 5 bases. CDR3 length: 13 amino acids. V was pared by 4 bases and J by 3 bases, with 8 bases between. From germline, CDR1 is SGDLS and CDR2 YYNGEE. The CDR3 loop reads CASSTTDYNEQFF. The CDR3 DNA reads TGTGCCAGCAGCACGACAGACTACAATGAGCAGTTCTTC.

This clonotype was detected a few times. The chain recombines TRBV4-1 with TRBJ2-4, with 10 bases aligning to TRBD2. The CDR3 sequence is 20 residues long. V gave up 1 base and J gave up 0 bases; unmatched junction bases: 12. CDR1 and CDR2 from the germline V gene are MGHRA and YSYEKL. CDR3 in DNA: TGCGCCAGCAGCCAAGTTTCAACTAGCGGGATCGGTCTAGCCAAAAACATTCAGTACTTC. Its translation is CASSQVSTSGIGLAKNIQYF.

CDR3 DNA sequence: TGTGCCAGCAGCCCGGACACCGAACTCTACGAGCAGTACTTC. This encodes CASSPDTELYEQYF. The rearrangement joins TRBV7-9 to TRBJ2-7; TRBD1 is a possible D gene (5 bases). This CDR3 has 14 residues. V was clipped by 5 bases and J by 3 bases, with 14 bases between them. From germline, CDR1 is SEHNR and CDR2 FQNEAQ (reference sequence). The whole variable domain, remainder taken from reference TRBV7-9 and TRBJ2-7, is DTGVSQNPRHKITKRGQNVTFRCDPISEHNRLYWYRQTLGQGPEFLTYFQNEAQLEKSRLLSDRFSAERPKGSFSTLEIQRTEQGDSAMYLCASSPDTELYEQYFGPGTRLTVT.

This clonotype appeared a few times. The J gene is TRBJ2-2, the V gene TRBV6-5; D not certain. Germline-derived CDR1 and CDR2 are MNHEY and SVGAGI. CDR3 length: 14 residues. With 2 bases removed from V and 6 bases from J, the gap between germline ends came to 10 bases. CDR3 sequence: CASSYPQLPGELFF. The DNA of the CDR3 is TGTGCCAGCAGTTACCCACAGCTTCCCGGGGAGCTGTTTTTT.

This clonotype has only a few counts. This chain uses TRBV12-5 with TRBJ2-1, with D maybe TRBD2 (5 bases). CDR1 is LGHNT and CDR2 is FRNRAP in the germline V gene. V lost 6 bases to trimming and J lost 8 bases, with 20 bases between them. The CDR3 consists of 15 residues. The CDR3 region is CASGYGLAIRDEQFF. CDR3 DNA sequence: TGTGCTAGTGGATACGGACTCGCCATCCGCGATGAGCAGTTCTTC.